This TCR beta chain was captured by sequencing in a study of blood T cell repertoires in COVID-19. Those enrolled in Seattle joined during active infection and were followed longitudinally afterward. The CDR3 consists of 15 residues. CDR1 is SGHTS, CDR2 YDEGEE, per germline. V lost 0 bases and J lost 5; bases outside the gene matches: 6. In the authors' workflow: Amplified reference gene primers provided the basis for estimating nucleated cell counts. Repertoires were generated with immunoSEQ multiplex PCR, while TCRdb's copy carries only in-frame clones and drops some. V and J calls and clone size are copied from that table; D and trimming were computed from the DNA. The profile shows 300,000 or so clones, about 90% of them singletons.

This receptor was obtained from a woman aged 25 to 39 with COVID-19, enrolled during active disease. The chain recombines TRBV5-8 with TRBJ2-5, with 8 bases fitting TRBD1. Sequencing input: peripheral blood. The CDR3 sequence: CASSLGTGTPETQYF. The CDR3 bases are TGTGCCAGCAGCTTGGGGACAGGGACACCGGAGACCCAGTACTTC.